A selection of T cell receptor beta chains follows, all from one sample in a study of blood T cell repertoires in COVID-19. TCRdb's copy holds only in-frame clones and misses some; the assay was immunoSEQ multiplex PCR. The sample gives some 320,000 clones, 85% of which show up once; under 2% is in the top ten. The sequenced material came from PBMCs or T cells enriched from blood (not recorded which). These receptor sequences come from a woman in her thirties who had been exposed to COVID-19. Both conserved end residues are part of each CDR3. Each record gives: clone size, D gene, J gene, V gene, CDR3 DNA, CDR3 protein. The D gene is left open where the match is weak. Expanded clones are given a class, and other clones once, few, many or no size at all.

once | - | TRBJ1-1 | TRBV4-1 | TGCGCCAGCAGTAGGATAAGGGGCACTGAAGCTTTCTTT | CASSRIRGTEAFF
- | - | TRBJ2-7 | TRBV2 | TGTGCCAGCAGTGAAGGGATCCTCGGGAGTTCCTACGAGCAGTACTTC | CASSEGILGSSYEQYF
few | - | TRBJ1-4 | TRBV7-2 | TGTGCCAGCAGCTTACTAGGCCAGCGCAATGAAAAACTGTTTTTT | CASSLLGQRNEKLFF
- | TRBD1 | TRBJ2-7 | TRBV5-6 | TGTGCCAGCAGTTTCGTGGGGACAGGGGACCTCTACGAGCAGTACTTC | CASSFVGTGDLYEQYF
- | - | TRBJ2-3 | TRBV6-5 | TGTGCCAGCAGTTACGGGACTCCGCACCTGGATACGCAGTATTTT | CASSYGTPHLDTQYF
many | TRBD1 | TRBJ1-1 | TRBV7-9 | TGTGCCAGCGGAAAGATCCAGGGGGTTGGGGGCACTGAAGCTTTCTTT | CASGKIQGVGGTEAFF
- | TRBD1 | TRBJ2-7 | TRBV2 | TGTGCCAGCAGTGAAGCACTTCAGGGGGCCTCTTCCTACGAGCAGTACTTC | CASSEALQGASSYEQYF
- | - | TRBJ1-5 | TRBV25-1 | TGTGCCAGCAGTGACGGGGAGAGCAATCAGCCCCAGCATTTT | CASSDGESNQPQHF
- | - | TRBJ2-7 | TRBV28 | TGTGCCAGCAGTTACGGGGTTATCTACGAGCAGTACTTC | CASSYGVIYEQYF
- | TRBD2 | TRBJ2-5 | TRBV19 | TGTGCCAGTAGTTCGGGACTAGCGTTCCAAGAGACCCAGTACTTC | CASSSGLAFQETQYF
- | - | TRBJ1-1 | TRBV19 | TGTGCCAGTAGTCTGGACATGAACACTGAAGCTTTCTTT | CASSLDMNTEAFF
- | TRBD1 | TRBJ1-1 | TRBV9 | TGTGCCAGCAGCGGCGGACAGGGTAGGAGAACTGAAGCTTTCTTT | CASSGGQGRRTEAFF
many | - | TRBJ2-3 | TRBV4-3 | TGCGCCAGCAGCCAAGACGGGGGGCCCACAGATACGCAGTATTTT | CASSQDGGPTDTQYF
- | TRBD1 | TRBJ1-2 | TRBV15 | TGTGCCACCAGCAGCTCCGGGACAGGGGTATATGGCTACACCTTC | CATSSSGTGVYGYTF
- | - | TRBJ1-5 | TRBV2 | TGTGCCAGCACTACCCGCCTTGATCAGCCCCAGCATTTT | CASTTRLDQPQHF
- | TRBD2 | TRBJ2-1 | TRBV19 | TGTGCCAGTAGTCATAATAGCGGGAGGGCCTGGCTGAGCTCCTACAATGAGCAGTTCTTC | CASSHNSGRAWLSSYNEQFF
- | - | TRBJ2-3 | TRBV7-9 | TGTGCCAGCAGCTTGTGGACAGTACTAGATTATACGCAGTATTTT | CASSLWTVLDYTQYF
- | - | TRBJ1-2 | TRBV28 | TGTGCCAGCAGCCCACAGGCACCTGAAGGTCTTGGCTACACCTTC | CASSPQAPEGLGYTF
- | - | TRBJ2-6 | TRBV18 | TGTGCCAGCTCACCAATAGGGGCCAACGTCCTGACTTTC | CASSPIGANVLTF
- | - | TRBJ2-2 | TRBV3-1/TRBV3-2 | TGTGCCAGCAATTTCATAGGGGACGGGGAGCTGTTTTTT | CASNFIGDGELFF
- | - | TRBJ1-2 | TRBV19 | TGTGCCAGTAGAGACCTCGGGTCTGCTTATGGCTACACCTTC | CASRDLGSAYGYTF
- | - | TRBJ1-1 | TRBV6-5 | TGTGCCAGCAACGCAGACTTGAACACTGAAGCTTTCTTT | CASNADLNTEAFF
- | - | TRBJ2-2 | TRBV5-1 | TGCGCCAGTGGTATCGCAGCGATACGAAGCGGGGAGCTGTTTTTT | CASGIAAIRSGELFF
once | TRBD2 | TRBJ2-1 | TRBV7-9 | TGTGCCAGCAGCAGCCTAGCGGGGGGGCTCTTCGGCTATGAGCAGTTCTTC | CASSSLAGGLFGYEQFF
- | - | TRBJ1-6 | TRBV6-2/TRBV6-3 | TGTGCCAGCAGCCCTCTTGGGAGGGGTCGGGATTCACCCCTCCACTTT | CASSPLGRGRDSPLHF
- | - | TRBJ2-1 | TRBV25-1 | TGTGCCAGCAGTGCACTAGCCCTGAGCTCCTACAATGAGCAGTTCTTC | CASSALALSSYNEQFF
- | - | TRBJ2-1 | TRBV7-9 | TGTGCCAGCAGAAAACGACAGGACAATGAGCAGTTCTTC | CASRKRQDNEQFF
- | TRBD2 | TRBJ2-1 | TRBV14 | TGTGCCAGCAGCCAGGGAACTAGCGGGGTTCCCAATGAGCAGTTCTTC | CASSQGTSGVPNEQFF
- | - | TRBJ2-1 | TRBV30 | TGTGCCTGGAGACAGGGAACATACAATGAGCAGTTCTTC | CAWRQGTYNEQFF
- | - | TRBJ1-5 | TRBV28 | TGTGCCAGCAAAACAGACAATAGCAATCAGCCCCAGCATTTT | CASKTDNSNQPQHF
- | - | TRBJ2-1 | TRBV7-9 | TGTGCCAGCAGCTTAGCGCGGCAGGGTGGAGGGGTCTTC | CASSLARQGGGVF
- | TRBD1 | TRBJ1-1 | TRBV28 | TGTGCCAGCAGGGCGACAGGGGGCGGAGGCACTGAAGCTTTCTTT | CASRATGGGGTEAFF
- | - | TRBJ1-2 | TRBV6-5 | TGTGCCAGCAGTTACTCGGGCAGGGAGGGCTATGGCTACACCTTC | CASSYSGREGYGYTF
- | - | TRBJ2-3 | TRBV2 | TGTGCCAGCAGTGACCTAGCCGCAGATACGCAGTATTTT | CASSDLAADTQYF
- | - | TRBJ1-6 | TRBV6-5 | TGTGCCAGCAGCCACCGCAACAGGGACCGGTCACCCCTCCACTTT | CASSHRNRDRSPLHF
- | TRBD1 | TRBJ2-2 | TRBV19 | TGTGCCAGTAGTTTTCGGGACAGGGGCACCGGGGAGCTGTTTTTT | CASSFRDRGTGELFF
- | - | TRBJ1-2 | TRBV5-1 | TGCGCCAGCAGCGAAGGTGGGGCCGCTTATGGCTACACCTTC | CASSEGGAAYGYTF
- | - | TRBJ2-5 | TRBV28 | TGTGCCAGCAGTTTAGGGGGGTACCAAGAGACCCAGTACTTC | CASSLGGYQETQYF
- | TRBD2 | TRBJ2-2 | TRBV19 | TGTGCCAGTAGGGCAGGACTAGCAAACACCGGGGAGCTGTTTTTT | CASRAGLANTGELFF
- | TRBD1 | TRBJ1-6 | TRBV5-1 | TGCGCCAGCAGCTTGGAGGCAGGGGGATATAATTCACCCCTCCACTTT | CASSLEAGGYNSPLHF
- | TRBD1 | TRBJ2-7 | TRBV4-2 | TGTGCCAGCAGCCAAGAGGGGACAGGGATTAACTACGAGCAGTACTTC | CASSQEGTGINYEQYF